Listed below are T cell receptor beta chains from one sample, sequenced in a study of blood T cells in healthy people across ages. TCRdb itself ran the 5' RACE reads through MiXCR, one entry per CDR3 protein. The table lists about 1.1 million distinct CDR3 sequences, around two fifths of them singletons. Sequencing used blood. These receptors came from a man younger than 30 in good health. Both conserved end residues are part of each CDR3. The order of the fields is clone size, V gene, J gene, CDR3 protein. Clone sizes are given selectively: once, few, many, or a class where the clone is expanded.

few	TRBV7-2	TRBJ2-7	CASSLDSFGYEQYF
NA	TRBV5-1	TRBJ1-2	CASTPFPLGQNYGYTF
NA	TRBV4-1	TRBJ2-1	CASSPRQGGLNEQFF
NA	TRBV6-6	TRBJ1-5	CASSFNTGQPQHF
NA	TRBV20-1	TRBJ1-4	CSARREGTNEKLFF
NA	TRBV4-3	TRBJ1-5	CASSLVDDPNQPQHF
few	TRBV7-3	TRBJ2-1	CASSLTGQGVNEQFF
NA	TRBV27	TRBJ2-1	CASTPWTGPSPYNEQFF
NA	TRBV6-7	TRBJ1-4	CTSSTPGKSNEKLFF
NA	TRBV28	TRBJ1-4	CASTQGGGYEKLFF
many	TRBV4-2	TRBJ2-7	CASSQGTGYYEQYF
once	TRBV6-8	TRBJ2-1	CASSYQAGDYYNEQFF
NA	TRBV18	TRBJ1-2	CASSPVTEEGNYGYTF
NA	TRBV18	TRBJ1-1	CASSPSGQGDVNTEAFF
NA	TRBV2	TRBJ2-7	CASSEAGLANEQYF
few	TRBV28	TRBJ1-5	CASRGRAGGNNQPQHF
NA	TRBV4-1	TRBJ2-3	CASSVTSGGTDTQYF
NA	TRBV20-1	TRBJ2-1	CSARDRGFYTEQFF
NA	TRBV4-1	TRBJ2-1	CASSRTSSSYNEQFF
NA	TRBV20-1	TRBJ2-5	CSAPGLDEETQYF
NA	TRBV12-3/TRBV12-4	TRBJ1-2	CASSLSGFYGYIF
once	TRBV5-6	TRBJ2-3	CASSLGATSVKDTQYF
few	TRBV29-1	TRBJ1-1	CSGGTANTEAFF
NA	TRBV7-6	TRBJ2-3	CASSLGATGGEVDTQYF
NA	TRBV6-6	TRBJ1-6	CASSYSIGDSPLHF
few	TRBV30	TRBJ1-5	CAWSGTGGNQPQHF
NA	TRBV9	TRBJ2-5	CASSVEAVQETQYF
NA	TRBV20-1	TRBJ1-5	CSAGQGYQPQHF
NA	TRBV4-3	TRBJ2-1	CASSSQVPGLNEQFF
NA	TRBV12-3/TRBV12-4	TRBJ1-5	CASSSSGKGDQPQHF
NA	TRBV21-1	TRBJ2-7	CASSKKEGQGNSYEQYF
NA	TRBV29-1	TRBJ1-2	CSVDRGVYGYTF
NA	TRBV5-1	TRBJ1-2	CASSPITGDYGYTF
NA	TRBV2	TRBJ1-2	CASSEWAREGYGYTF
few	TRBV5-1	TRBJ2-2	CASSLERTENTGELFF
NA	TRBV20-1	TRBJ2-1	CSARTSGGLSYNEQFF
NA	TRBV28	TRBJ1-5	CASSSTYRGRGDSNQPQHF
NA	TRBV20-1	TRBJ1-6	CSAPSIRDPQGNSPLHF
few	TRBV6-5	TRBJ2-7	CASSYSTGYNEQYF
NA	TRBV29-1	TRBJ2-3	CSGGGGSTDTQYF
NA	TRBV20-1	NA	CSARRLAGSYNEQYF
few	TRBV7-8	TRBJ1-6	CASSFGFPEQGGNSPLHF
many	TRBV5-1	TRBJ2-1	CASSLGVTPIGYNEQFF
few	TRBV7-2	TRBJ2-7	CASSLGYAYEQYF
NA	TRBV25-1	TRBJ1-2	CASSESRAAGDYGYTF
many	TRBV4-2	TRBJ1-5	CASSQDQLNQPQHF
few	TRBV14	TRBJ2-3	CASSAGTGPQYF
NA	TRBV5-1	TRBJ1-3	CASSLGRGHGNTIYF
many	TRBV11-2	TRBJ2-1	CASSSSGTYNEQFF
NA	TRBV3-1	TRBJ1-2	CASSQALGGYTF
few	TRBV6-5	TRBJ1-2	CASSYSGQGANLNYGYTF
NA	TRBV11-2	TRBJ2-1	CASPGTGNYNEQFF
NA	TRBV4-2	TRBJ1-1	CASSQEAGSKGEAFF
few	TRBV4-1	TRBJ2-3	CASSRAGTTRTDTQYF
few	TRBV3-1	TRBJ1-2	CASSQDERGYTF